The T cell receptor beta chain under discussion was sequenced for a study of blood T cell repertoires in COVID-19. Study background: The samples span acute and convalescent COVID-19 from the United States, Italy and Spain. Nucleic acid was either cDNA or gDNA, and it came from T cells, B-cell-depleted T cells, or PBMCs.

Study processing details: Amplification from reference gene primers served as the basis for estimated nucleated cell counts. Profiling relied on immunoSEQ multiplex PCR, and the TCRdb table lists in-frame clones only, not all of them. Clonal size and the V and J genes are those of that table, whereas D and trimming came from the DNA. The sample holds approximately 140,000 clones, around 84% seen once. Sequencing used peripheral blood. This clonotype originated in a woman aged 55-75 years with acute or convalescent COVID-19.

The CDR3 spells CASSLESDSSYEQYF. In DNA form, the CDR3 reads TGTGCCAGCAGCTTAGAATCAGACAGCTCCTACGAGCAGTACTTC. The chain carries TRBV13 and TRBJ2-7; D is perhaps TRBD1 (5 bases). The V end lost 1 base, the J end lost 0 bases, and 10 bases lay between the germline ends. Germline V gives CDR1 PRHDT, CDR2 FYEKMQ (reference sequence). The CDR3 covers 15 residues. Supplemented by reference TRBV13 and TRBJ2-7, the full variable domain reads AAGVIQSPRHLIKEKRETATLKCYPIPRHDTVYWYQQGPGQDPQFLISFYEKMQSDKGSIPDRFSAQQFSDYHSELNMSSLELGDSALYFCASSLESDSSYEQYFGPGTRLTVT.